The following is a T cell receptor (beta chain) sequence with its context. Its target is unknown. The source of the sample is a study of cytomegalovirus exposure and HLA in healthy donors. Study results and caveats: The classifier was said to identify cytomegalovirus status with high specificity and sensitivity.

The CDR3 has 13 amino acids. The V gene's germline CDR1 is SGHRS and CDR2 YFSETQ. V lost 1 base and J lost 5, with 10 bases in between. Here immunoSEQ multiplex PCR was the method, and the copy in TCRdb shows in-frame clones only, minus some. The sample has 78,000 or so clones; approximately 95% are singletons. The sequenced sample was PBMCs. The sequence was obtained from a man younger than 35 in good health and CMV-seropositive. This chain joins TRBV5-1 and TRBJ2-7, with D unclear. The CDR3 reads CASSLNLRDEQYF. For the CDR3, the DNA is TGCGCCAGCAGCTTGAACCTACGGGACGAGCAGTACTTC.